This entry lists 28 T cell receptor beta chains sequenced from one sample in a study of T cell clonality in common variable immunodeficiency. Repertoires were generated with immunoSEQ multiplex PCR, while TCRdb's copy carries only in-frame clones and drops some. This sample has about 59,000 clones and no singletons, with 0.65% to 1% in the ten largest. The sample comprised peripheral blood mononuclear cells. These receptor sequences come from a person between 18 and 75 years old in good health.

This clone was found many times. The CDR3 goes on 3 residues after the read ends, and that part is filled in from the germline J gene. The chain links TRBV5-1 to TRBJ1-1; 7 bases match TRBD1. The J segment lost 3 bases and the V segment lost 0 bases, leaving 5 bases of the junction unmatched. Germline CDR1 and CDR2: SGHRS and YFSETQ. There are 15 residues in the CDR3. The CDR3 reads CASSLVGTADTEAFF. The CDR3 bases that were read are TGCGCCAGCAGCTTGGTAGGGACAGCTGACACTGAA.

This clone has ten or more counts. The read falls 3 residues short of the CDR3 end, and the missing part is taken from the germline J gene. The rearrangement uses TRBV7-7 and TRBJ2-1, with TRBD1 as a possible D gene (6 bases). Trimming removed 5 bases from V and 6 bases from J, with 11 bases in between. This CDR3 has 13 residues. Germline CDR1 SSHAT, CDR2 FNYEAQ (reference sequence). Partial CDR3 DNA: TGTGCCAGCAGCCTAGACAGGAGCAATGAG. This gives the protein CASSLDRSNE. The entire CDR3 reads CASSLDRSNEQFF.

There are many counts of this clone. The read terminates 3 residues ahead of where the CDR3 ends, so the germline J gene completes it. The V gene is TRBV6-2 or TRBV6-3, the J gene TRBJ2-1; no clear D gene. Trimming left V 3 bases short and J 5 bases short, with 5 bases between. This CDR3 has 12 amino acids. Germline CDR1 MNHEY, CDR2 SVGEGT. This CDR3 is CASSYWHNEQFF. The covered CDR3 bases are TGTGCCAGCAGTTATTGGCACAATGAG.

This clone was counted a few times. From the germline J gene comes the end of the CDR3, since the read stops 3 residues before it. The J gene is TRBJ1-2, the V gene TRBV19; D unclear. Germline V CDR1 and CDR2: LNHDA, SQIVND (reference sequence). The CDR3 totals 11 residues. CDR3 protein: CASRGKNIYTF. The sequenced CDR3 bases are TGTGCCAGTAGGGGCAAAAACATC. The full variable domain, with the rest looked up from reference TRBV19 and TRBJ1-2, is DGGITQSPKYLFRKEGQNVTLSCEQNLNHDAMYWYRQDPGQGLRLIYYSQIVNDFQKGDIAEGYSVSREKKESFPLTVTSAQKNPTAFYLCASRGKNIYTFGSGTRLTVV.

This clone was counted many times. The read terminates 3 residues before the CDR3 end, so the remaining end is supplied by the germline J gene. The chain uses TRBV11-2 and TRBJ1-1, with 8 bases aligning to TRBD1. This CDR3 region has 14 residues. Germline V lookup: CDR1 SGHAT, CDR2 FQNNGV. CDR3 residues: CASSLVRQGSAAFF. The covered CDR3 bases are TGTGCCAGCAGCTTAGTCAGACAGGGGTCGGCA.

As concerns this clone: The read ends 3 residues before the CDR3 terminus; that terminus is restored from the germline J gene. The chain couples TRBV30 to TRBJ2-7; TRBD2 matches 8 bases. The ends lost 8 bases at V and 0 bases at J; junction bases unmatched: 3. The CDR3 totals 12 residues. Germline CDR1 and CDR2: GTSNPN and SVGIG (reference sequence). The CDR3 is CAREGSSYEQYF. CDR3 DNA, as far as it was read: TGTGCCCGGGAGGGGTCCTCCTACGAG.

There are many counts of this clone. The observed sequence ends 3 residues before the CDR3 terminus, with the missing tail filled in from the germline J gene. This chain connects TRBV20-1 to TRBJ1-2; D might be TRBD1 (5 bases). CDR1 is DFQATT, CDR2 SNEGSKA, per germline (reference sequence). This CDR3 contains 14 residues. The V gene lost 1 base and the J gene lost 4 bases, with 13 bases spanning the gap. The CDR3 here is CSARGAGGGYGYTF. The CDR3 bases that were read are TGCAGTGCTAGAGGTGCGGGCGGGGGCTATGGC.

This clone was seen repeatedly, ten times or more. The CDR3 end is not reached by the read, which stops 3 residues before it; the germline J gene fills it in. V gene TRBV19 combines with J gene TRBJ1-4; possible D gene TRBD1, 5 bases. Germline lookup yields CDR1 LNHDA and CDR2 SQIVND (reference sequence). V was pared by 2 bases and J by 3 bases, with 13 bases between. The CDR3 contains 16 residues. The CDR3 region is CASSIFPQGANEKLFF. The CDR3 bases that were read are TGTGCCAGTAGTATATTTCCCCAAGGGGCTAATGAAAAA.

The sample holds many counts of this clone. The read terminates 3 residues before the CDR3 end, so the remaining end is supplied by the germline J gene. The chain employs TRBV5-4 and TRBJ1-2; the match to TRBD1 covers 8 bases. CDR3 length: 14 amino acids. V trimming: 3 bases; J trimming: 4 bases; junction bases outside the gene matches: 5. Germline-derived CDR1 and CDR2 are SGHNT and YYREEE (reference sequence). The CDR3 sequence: CASSSAGGVYGYTF. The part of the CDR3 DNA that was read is TGTGCCAGCAGCTCCGCAGGGGGCGTCTATGGC. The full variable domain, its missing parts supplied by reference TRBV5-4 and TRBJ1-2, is ETGVTQSPTHLIKTRGQQVTLRCSSQSGHNTVSWYQQALGQGPQFIFQYYREEENGRGNFPPRFSGLQFPNYSSELNVNALELDDSALYLCASSSAGGVYGYTFGSGTRLTVV.

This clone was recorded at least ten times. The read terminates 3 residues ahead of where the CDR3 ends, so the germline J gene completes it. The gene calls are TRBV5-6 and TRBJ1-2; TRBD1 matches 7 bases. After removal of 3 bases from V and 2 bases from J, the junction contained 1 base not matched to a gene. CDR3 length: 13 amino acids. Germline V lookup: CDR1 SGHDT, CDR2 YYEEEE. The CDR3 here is CASSSTGNYGYTF. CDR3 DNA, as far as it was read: TGTGCCAGCAGCTCGACAGGGAACTATGGC.

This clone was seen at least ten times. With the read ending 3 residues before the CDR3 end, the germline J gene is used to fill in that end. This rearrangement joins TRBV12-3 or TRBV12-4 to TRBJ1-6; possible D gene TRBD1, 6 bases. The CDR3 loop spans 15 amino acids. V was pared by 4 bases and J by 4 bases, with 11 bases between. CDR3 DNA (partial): TGTGCCAGCAGTTCTCAGGACAGTTATAATTCACCC. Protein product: CASSSQDSYNSP. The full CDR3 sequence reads CASSSQDSYNSPLHF.

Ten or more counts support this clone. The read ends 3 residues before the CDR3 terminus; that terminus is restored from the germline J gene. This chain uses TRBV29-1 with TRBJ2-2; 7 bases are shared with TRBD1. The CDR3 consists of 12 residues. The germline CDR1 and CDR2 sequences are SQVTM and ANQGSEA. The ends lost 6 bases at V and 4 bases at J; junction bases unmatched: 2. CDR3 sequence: CSVSGGTGELFF. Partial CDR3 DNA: TGCAGCGTGTCAGGGGGCACCGGGGAG.

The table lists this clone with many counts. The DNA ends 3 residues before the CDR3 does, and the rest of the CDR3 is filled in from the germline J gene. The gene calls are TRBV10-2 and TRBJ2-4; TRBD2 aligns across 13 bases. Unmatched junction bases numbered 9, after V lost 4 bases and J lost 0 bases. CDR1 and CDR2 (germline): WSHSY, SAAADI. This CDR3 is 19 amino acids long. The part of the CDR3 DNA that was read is TGCGCCAGCAGTGCGCCGGGACTAGCGGGAACCTTAGCCAAAAACATT. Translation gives CASSAPGLAGTLAKNI. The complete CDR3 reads CASSAPGLAGTLAKNIQYF.

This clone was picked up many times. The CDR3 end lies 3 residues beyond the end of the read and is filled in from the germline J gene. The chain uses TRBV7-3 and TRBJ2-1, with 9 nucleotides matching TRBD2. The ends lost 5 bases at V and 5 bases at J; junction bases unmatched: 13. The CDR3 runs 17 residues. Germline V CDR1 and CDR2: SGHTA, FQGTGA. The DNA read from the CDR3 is TGTGCCAGCAGCCTCCTGGGGCGGGGGGGGATTAACAATGAG. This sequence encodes CASSLLGRGGINNE. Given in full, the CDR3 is CASSLLGRGGINNEQFF. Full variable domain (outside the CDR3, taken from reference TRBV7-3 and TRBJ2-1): GAGVSQTPSNKVTEKGKYVELRCDPISGHTALYWYRQSLGQGPEFLIYFQGTGAADDSGLPNDRFFAVRPEGSVSTLKIQRTERGDSAVYLCASSLLGRGGINNEQFFGPGTRLTVL.

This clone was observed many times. Partial CDR3 DNA: TGTGCCAGCAGCTCAAGACAGAGCTCCTACAATGAG. Its translation: CASSSRQSSYNE. The CDR3 reads in full as CASSSRQSSYNEQFF. The chain joins TRBV7-9 to TRBJ2-1, with a weak D call TRBD1 (5 bases). The read stops 3 residues short of the end of the CDR3; the missing end is completed from the germline J gene. The V gene's germline CDR1 is SEHNR and CDR2 FQNEAQ (reference sequence). Between the trimmed V and J ends, which lost 4 bases and 0 bases, there was a span of 10 bases. The CDR3 is made up of 15 amino acids.

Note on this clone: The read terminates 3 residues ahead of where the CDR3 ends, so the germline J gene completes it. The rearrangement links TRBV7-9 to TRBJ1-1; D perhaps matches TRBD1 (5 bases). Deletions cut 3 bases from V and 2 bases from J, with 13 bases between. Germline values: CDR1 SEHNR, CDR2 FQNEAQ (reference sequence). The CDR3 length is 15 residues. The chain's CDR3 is CASSFPRGANTEAFF. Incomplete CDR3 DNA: TGTGCCAGCAGCTTCCCCCGCGGGGCTAACACTGAA.

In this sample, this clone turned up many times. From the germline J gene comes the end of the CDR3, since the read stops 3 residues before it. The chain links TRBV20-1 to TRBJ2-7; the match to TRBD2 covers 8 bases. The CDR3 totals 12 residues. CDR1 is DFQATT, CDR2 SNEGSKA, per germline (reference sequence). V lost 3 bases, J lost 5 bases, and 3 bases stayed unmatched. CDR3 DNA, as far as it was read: TGCAGTGCTAGGGGGCGGGGGGACGAG. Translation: CSARGRGDE. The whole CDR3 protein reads CSARGRGDEQYF.

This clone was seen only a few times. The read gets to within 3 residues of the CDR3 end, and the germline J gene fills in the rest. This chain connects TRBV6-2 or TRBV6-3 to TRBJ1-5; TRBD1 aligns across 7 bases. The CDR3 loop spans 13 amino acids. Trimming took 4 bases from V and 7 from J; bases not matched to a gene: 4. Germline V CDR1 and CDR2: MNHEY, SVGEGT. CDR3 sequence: CASSLGRGQPQHF. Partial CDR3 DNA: TGTGCCAGCAGTTTAGGCAGGGGGCAGCCC.

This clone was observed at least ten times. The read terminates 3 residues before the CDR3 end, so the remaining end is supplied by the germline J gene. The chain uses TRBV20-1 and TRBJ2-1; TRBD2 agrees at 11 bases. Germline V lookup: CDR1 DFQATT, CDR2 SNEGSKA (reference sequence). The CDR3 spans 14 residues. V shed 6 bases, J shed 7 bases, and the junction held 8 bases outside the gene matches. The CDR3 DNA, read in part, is TGCAGTGCAACGGGACTAGCGGCTTTGAATGAG. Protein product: CSATGLAALNE. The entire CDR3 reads CSATGLAALNEQFF.

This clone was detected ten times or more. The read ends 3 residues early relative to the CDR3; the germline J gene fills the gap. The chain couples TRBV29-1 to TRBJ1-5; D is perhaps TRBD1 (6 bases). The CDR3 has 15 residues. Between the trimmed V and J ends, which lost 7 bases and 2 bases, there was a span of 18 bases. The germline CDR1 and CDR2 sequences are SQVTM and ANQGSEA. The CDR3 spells CSAVTGLGGNQPQHF. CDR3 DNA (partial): TGCAGCGCCGTAACAGGGTTAGGAGGCAATCAGCCC. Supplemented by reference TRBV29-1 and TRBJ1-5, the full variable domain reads SAVISQKPSRDICQRGTSLTIQCQVDSQVTMMFWYRQQPGQSLTLIATANQGSEATYESGFVIDKFPISRPNLTFSTLTVSNMSPEDSSIYLCSAVTGLGGNQPQHFGDGTRLSIL.

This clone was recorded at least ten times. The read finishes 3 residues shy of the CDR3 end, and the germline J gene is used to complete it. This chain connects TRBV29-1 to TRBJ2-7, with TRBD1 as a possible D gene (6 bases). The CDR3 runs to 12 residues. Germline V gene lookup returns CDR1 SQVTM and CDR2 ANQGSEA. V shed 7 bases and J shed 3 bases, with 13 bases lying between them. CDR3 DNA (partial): TGCAGCGGCCGGGACACCTACTACGAG. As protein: CSGRDTYYE. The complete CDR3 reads CSGRDTYYEQYF.

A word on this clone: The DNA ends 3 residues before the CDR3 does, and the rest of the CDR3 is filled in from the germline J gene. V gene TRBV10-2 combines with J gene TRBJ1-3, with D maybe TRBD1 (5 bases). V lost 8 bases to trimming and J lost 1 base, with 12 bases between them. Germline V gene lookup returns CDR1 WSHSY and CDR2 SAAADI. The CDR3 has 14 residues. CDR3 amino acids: CASDFGGSGNTIYF. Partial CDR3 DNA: TGCGCCAGCGACTTCGGGGGGTCTGGAAACACC.

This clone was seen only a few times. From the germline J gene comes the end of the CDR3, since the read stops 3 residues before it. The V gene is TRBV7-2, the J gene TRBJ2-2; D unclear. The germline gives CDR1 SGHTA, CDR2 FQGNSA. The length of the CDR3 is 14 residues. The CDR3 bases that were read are TGTGCCAGCAGCTTAGAAACAGATAATTCACCG. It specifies CASSLETDNSP. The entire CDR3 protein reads CASSLETDNSPLFF.

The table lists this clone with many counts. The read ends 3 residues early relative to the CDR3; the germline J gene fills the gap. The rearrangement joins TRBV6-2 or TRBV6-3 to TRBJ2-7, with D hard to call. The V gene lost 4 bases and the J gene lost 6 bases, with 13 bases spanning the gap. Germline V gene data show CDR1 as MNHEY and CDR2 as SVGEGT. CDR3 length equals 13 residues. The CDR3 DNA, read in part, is TGTGCCAGCAGTTTGTCCCCCTTCAGCGAG. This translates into CASSLSPFSE. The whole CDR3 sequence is CASSLSPFSEQYF.

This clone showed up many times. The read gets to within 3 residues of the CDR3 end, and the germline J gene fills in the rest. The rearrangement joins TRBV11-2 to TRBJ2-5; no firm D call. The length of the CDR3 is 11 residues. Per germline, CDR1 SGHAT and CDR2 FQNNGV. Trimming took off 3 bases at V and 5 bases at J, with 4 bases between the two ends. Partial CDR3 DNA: TGTGCCAGCAGCTTTCTCGAGACC. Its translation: CASSFLET. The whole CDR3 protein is CASSFLETQYF.

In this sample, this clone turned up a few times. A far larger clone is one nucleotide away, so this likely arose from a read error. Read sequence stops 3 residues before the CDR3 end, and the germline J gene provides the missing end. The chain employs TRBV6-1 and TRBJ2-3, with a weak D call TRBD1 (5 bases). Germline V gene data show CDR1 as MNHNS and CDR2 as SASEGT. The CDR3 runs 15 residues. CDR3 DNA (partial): TGTGTCAGCAGTGAAGCTGAGACAGGCACAGATACG. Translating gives CVSSEAETGTDT. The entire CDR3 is CVSSEAETGTDTQYF.

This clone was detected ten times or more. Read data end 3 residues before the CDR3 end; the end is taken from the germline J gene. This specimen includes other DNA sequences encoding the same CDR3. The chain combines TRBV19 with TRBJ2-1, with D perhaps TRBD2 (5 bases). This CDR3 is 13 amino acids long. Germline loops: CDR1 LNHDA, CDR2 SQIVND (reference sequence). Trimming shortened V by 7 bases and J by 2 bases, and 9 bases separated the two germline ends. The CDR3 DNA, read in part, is TGTGCCAGTACCGCGGGTACCTACAATGAG. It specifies CASTAGTYNE. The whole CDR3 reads CASTAGTYNEQFF.

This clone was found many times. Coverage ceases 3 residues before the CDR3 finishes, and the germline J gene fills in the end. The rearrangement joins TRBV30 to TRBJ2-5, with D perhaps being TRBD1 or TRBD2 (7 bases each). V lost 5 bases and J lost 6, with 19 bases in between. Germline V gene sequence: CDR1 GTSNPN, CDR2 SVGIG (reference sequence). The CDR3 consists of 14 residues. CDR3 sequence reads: CAWEEGGGKKTQYF. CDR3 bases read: TGTGCCTGGGAAGAGGGAGGGGGCAAAAAGACC.